This T cell receptor (beta chain) was recorded in a study of blood T cells in healthy people across ages. Study conclusions and caveats: Naive CD4+ cell counts and diversity both ran higher in long-lived than in aged donors. Older age coincided with a roughly linear decline in TCR beta diversity per million T cells.

For the second PCR, which ran for 7 to 11 cycles, a sample-barcoded 5' primer and a J-beta primer mix were used. A template-switch adaptor containing 12 random nucleotides labeled each cDNA molecule. TCRdb called the 5' RACE reads again in MiXCR, with one record for every CDR3 protein. The sample contains fewer than 1.5 million distinct CDR3 sequences, around 42% of which appear only once. Comment on this clonotype: What it recognizes is unknown.

The germline V gene has CDR1 LGHDT and CDR2 YNNKEL (reference sequence). This CDR3 comprises 16 residues. Donors each provided about 9.5 milliliters of peripheral blood. The material sequenced was blood. This TCR came from a woman aged 18-30 years in good health. The V and J genes are TRBV3-1 and TRBJ2-4; 13 bases fit TRBD2. The J call may be faulty, since TRBJ2-5 better matches the DNA end. The CDR3 DNA reads as TGTGCCAGCAGTCCCGGGACTAGCGGGATTGGTGAGACCCAGTACTTC. Its protein is CASSPGTSGIGETQYF.